Here is one TCR beta chain with its context. The antigen is undetermined. Primers for the PCR totalled 60 Vbeta and 13 Jbeta. Using immunoSEQ multiplex PCR, the repertoire was profiled, and TCRdb retains in-frame clones only, with some absent. The sample includes about 190,000 clones, more than 70% seen only once; the top ten take 4% to 5%. The data were taken from a study of cytomegalovirus exposure and HLA in healthy donors. With V trimmed by 6 bases and J by 4 bases, 5 bases remained unmatched. There are 13 residues in the CDR3. The germline V gene encodes CDR1 MNHEY and CDR2 SMNVEV (reference sequence). Donors counted as nominally healthy when sampled, yet unrecorded immune exposures were likely. Findings and limits, study-wide: One later analysis reportedly identified an Asian-associated ancestry cluster that showed fewer N-insertions than the approximately 710-donor mean. Most subjects' HLA-A and HLA-B alleles were reportedly predicted from TCR beta sequences. The authors later linked a missense DCLRE1C variant to TCR beta V- and J-gene trimming.

The sequencing sample was made of PBMCs. The chain uses TRBV27 and TRBJ1-1, with TRBD1 matching 7 bases. The TCR sequence derives from a man aged 25 to 40 in good health and CMV-seropositive. CDR3 residues: CASSYTGATEAFF. The CDR3 DNA follows: TGTGCCAGCAGCTATACAGGGGCCACTGAAGCTTTCTTT.